This is a list of T cell receptor beta chains from one sample in a study of blood T cell repertoires in COVID-19. Generated by immunoSEQ multiplex PCR, the TCRdb table keeps only in-frame clones and is missing some. Among around 230,000 clones listed, about 86% were seen once. The sequencing input was PBMCs or T cells enriched from blood (not recorded which). These receptors all come from a woman in her forties with acute COVID-19. Each CDR3 is given with its conserved first and last residue.

CDR3 protein | J gene | V gene
CASSLPGQGDEQFF | TRBJ2-1 | TRBV5-1
CASRLAGRSEAFF | TRBJ1-1 | TRBV6-5
CATARGNTEAFF | TRBJ1-1 | TRBV7-9
CASSPDREILHGYTF | TRBJ1-2 | TRBV5-6
CASRGTSGVSSYNEQFF | TRBJ2-1 | TRBV25-1
CASSHTRISYEQYF | TRBJ2-7 | TRBV4-2
CASSPVGRNRNSPLHF | TRBJ1-6 | TRBV7-9
CASSLAGGPKEQYF | TRBJ2-7 | TRBV5-1
CASSEVRDQPQHF | TRBJ1-5 | TRBV6-1
CASSEGLGDTYEQYF | TRBJ2-7 | TRBV6-1
CASSQDRTSYEQYF | TRBJ2-7 | TRBV2
CASRPGIGLRDSPLHF | TRBJ1-6 | TRBV27
CASQTSGSTDTQYF | TRBJ2-3 | TRBV19
CASSPGGTNEKLFF | TRBJ1-4 | TRBV4-2
CASSQEQVYTEAFF | TRBJ1-1 | TRBV14
CASSDYGTSGPDEQFF | TRBJ2-1 | TRBV6-2/TRBV6-3
CASSPAGSNSPLHF | TRBJ1-6 | TRBV19
CASSTDGRELTSSTDTQYF | TRBJ2-3 | TRBV19
CASSLEASGTYEQYF | TRBJ2-7 | TRBV28
CASRLGGNNEQFF | TRBJ2-1 | TRBV27